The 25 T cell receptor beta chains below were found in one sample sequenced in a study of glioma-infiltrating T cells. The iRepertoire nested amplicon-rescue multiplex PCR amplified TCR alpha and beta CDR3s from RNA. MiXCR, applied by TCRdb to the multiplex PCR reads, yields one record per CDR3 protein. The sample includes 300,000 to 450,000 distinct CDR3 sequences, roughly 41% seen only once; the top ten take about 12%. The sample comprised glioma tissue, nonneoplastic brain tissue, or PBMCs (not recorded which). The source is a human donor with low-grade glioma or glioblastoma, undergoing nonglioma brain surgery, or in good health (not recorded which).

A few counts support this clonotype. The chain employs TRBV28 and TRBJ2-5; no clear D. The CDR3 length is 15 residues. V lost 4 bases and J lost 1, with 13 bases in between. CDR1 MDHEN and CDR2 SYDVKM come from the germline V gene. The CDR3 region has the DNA TGTGCCAGCAGTTCCTCCGCACCGATCCAAGAGACCCAGTACTTC. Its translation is CASSSSAPIQETQYF. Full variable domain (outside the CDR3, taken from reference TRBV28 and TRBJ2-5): DVKVTQSSRYLVKRTGEKVFLECVQDMDHENMFWYRQDPGLGLRLIYFSYDVKMKEKGDIPEGYSVSREKKERFSLILESASTNQTSMYLCASSSSAPIQETQYFGPGTRLLVL.

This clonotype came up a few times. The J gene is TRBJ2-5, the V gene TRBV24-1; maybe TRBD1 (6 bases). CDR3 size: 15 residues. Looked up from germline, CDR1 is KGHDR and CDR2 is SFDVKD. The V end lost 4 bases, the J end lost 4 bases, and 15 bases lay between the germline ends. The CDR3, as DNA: TGTGCCACCAGTGAGACGACAGGTTGGACAGAGACCCAGTACTTC. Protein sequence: CATSETTGWTETQYF.

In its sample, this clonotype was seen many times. The CDR3 loop reads CASSLVPYGYTF. CDR3 coding DNA: TGTGCCAGCAGTTTGGTACCCTATGGCTACACCTTC. This chain uses TRBV28 with TRBJ1-2, with D uncertain. The CDR3 has 12 residues. V lost 3 bases and J 4 bases, leaving 6 bases between the germline ends. Germline assignment: CDR1 MDHEN and CDR2 SYDVKM.

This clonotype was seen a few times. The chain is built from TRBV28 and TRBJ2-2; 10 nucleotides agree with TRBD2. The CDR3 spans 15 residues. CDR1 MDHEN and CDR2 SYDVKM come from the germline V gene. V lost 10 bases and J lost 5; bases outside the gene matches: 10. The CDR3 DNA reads TGTGCCACCGGAAGCGGGAGGGCCCGGACCGGGGAGCTGTTTTTT. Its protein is CATGSGRARTGELFF.

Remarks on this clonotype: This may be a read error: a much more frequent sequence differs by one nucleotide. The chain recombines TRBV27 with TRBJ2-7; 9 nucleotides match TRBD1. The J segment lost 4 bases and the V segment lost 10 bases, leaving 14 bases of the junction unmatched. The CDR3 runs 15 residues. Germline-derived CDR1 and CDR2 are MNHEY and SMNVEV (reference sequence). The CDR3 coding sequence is TGTGCCACCTCCCTGGGGACAGGGTTGGCGTACGAGCAGTACTTC. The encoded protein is CATSLGTGLAYEQYF.

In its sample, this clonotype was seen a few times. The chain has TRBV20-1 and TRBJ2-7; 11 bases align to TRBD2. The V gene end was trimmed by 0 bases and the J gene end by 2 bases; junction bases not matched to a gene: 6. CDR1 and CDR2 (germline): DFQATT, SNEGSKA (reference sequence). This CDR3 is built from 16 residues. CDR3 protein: CSARDRLAGLAYEQYF. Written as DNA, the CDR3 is TGCAGTGCTAGAGATCGACTAGCGGGACTTGCCTACGAGCAGTACTTC.

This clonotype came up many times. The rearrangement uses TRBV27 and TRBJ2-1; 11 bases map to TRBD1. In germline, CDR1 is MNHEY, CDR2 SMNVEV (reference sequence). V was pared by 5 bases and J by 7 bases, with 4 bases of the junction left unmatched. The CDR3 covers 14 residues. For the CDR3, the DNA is TGTGCCAGCAGTCTAGGGACAGGGGGGAATGAGCAGTTCTTC. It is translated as CASSLGTGGNEQFF.

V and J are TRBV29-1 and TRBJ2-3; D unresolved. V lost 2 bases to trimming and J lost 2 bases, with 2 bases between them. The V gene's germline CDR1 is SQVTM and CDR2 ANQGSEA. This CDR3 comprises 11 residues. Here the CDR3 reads CSVELTDTQYF. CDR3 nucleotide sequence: TGCAGCGTTGAACTCACAGATACGCAGTATTTT.

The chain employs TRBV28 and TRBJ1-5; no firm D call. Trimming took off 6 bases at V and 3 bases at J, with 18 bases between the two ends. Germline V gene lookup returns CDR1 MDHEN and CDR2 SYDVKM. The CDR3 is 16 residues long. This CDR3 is CASRDTQGGFNQPQHF. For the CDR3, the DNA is TGTGCCAGCAGAGACACACAAGGCGGCTTCAATCAGCCCCAGCATTTT.

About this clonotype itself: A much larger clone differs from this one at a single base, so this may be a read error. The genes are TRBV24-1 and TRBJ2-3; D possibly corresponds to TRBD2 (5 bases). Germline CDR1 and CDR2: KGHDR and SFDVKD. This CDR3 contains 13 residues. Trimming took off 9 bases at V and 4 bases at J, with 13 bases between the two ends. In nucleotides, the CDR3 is TGTGCCACCTCCGGGGAAGCGCCAGATACGCAGTATTTT. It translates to CATSGEAPDTQYF.

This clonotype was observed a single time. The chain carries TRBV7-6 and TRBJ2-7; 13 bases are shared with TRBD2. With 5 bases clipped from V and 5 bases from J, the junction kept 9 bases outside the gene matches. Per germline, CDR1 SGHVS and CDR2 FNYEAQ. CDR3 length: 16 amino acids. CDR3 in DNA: TGTGCCAGCAGCCACAGGACTAGCGGGAGTTCCCACGAGCAGTACTTC. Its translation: CASSHRTSGSSHEQYF.

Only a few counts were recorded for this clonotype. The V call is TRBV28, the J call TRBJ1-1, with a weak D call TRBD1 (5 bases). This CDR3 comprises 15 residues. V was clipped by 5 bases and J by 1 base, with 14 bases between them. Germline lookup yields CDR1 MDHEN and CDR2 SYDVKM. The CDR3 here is CASSPGGPRNTEAFF. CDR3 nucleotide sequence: TGTGCCAGCAGTCCGGGGGGACCGAGGAACACTGAAGCTTTCTTT. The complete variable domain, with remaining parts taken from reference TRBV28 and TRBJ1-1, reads DVKVTQSSRYLVKRTGEKVFLECVQDMDHENMFWYRQDPGLGLRLIYFSYDVKMKEKGDIPEGYSVSREKKERFSLILESASTNQTSMYLCASSPGGPRNTEAFFGQGTRLTVV.

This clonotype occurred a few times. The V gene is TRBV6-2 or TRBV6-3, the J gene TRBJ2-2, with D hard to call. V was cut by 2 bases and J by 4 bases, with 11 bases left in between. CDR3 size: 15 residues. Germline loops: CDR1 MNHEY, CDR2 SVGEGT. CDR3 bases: TGTGCCAGCAGTTACGGGCGACTGGTCACCGGGGAGCTGTTTTTT. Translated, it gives CASSYGRLVTGELFF.

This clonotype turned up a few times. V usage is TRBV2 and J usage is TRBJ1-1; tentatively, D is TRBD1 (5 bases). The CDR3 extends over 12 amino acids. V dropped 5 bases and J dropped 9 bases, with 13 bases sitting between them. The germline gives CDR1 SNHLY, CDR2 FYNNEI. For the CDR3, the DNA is TGTGCCAGCAGTAACCGGGACGTCAAAGCTTTCTTT. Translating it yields CASSNRDVKAFF. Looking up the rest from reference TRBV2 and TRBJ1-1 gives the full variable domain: EPEVTQTPSHQVTQMGQEVILRCVPISNHLYFYWYRQILGQKVEFLVSFYNNEISEKSEIFDDQFSVERPDGSNFTLKIRSTKLEDSAMYFCASSNRDVKAFFGQGTRLTVV.

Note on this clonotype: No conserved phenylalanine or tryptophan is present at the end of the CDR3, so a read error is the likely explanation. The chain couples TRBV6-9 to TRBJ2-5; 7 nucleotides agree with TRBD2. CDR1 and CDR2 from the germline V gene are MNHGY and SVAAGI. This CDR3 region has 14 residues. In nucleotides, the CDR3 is TGTGCCAGCAGTTATAGCGGGGCAGGTGAGATCCAGTACCTC. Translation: CASSYSGAGEIQYL.

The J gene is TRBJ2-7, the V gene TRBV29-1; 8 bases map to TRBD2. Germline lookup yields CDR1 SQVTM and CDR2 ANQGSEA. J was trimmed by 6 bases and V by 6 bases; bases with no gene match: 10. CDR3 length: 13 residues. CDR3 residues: CSVPSRGGLEQYF. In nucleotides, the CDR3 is TGCAGCGTGCCTAGCCGGGGGGGTCTCGAGCAGTACTTC.

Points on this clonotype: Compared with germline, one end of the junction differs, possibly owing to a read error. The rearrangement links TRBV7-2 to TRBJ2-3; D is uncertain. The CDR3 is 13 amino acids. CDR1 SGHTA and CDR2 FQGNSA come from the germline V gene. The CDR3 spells CASSLSGPDTQCF. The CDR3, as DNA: TGTGCCAGCAGCTTATCAGGTCCAGATACGCAGTGTTTT.

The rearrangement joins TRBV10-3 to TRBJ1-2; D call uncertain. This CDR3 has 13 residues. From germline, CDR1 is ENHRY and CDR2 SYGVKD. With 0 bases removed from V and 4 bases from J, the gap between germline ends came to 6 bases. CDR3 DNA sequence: TGTGCCATCAGTGAGTCGATGGGCTATGGCTACACCTTC. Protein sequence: CAISESMGYGYTF.

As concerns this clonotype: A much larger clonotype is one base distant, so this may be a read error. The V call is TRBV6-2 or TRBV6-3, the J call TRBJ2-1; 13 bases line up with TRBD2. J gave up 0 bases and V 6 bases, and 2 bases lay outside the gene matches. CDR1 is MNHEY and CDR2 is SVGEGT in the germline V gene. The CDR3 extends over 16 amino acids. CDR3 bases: TGTGCCAGCAGGCGACTAGCGGGAGGCTCCTACAATGAGCAGTTCTTC. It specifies CASRRLAGGSYNEQFF.

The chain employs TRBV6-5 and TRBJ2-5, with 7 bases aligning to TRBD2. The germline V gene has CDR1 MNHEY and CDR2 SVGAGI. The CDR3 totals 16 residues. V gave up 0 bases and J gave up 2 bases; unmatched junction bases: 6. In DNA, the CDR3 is TGTGCCAGCAGTTACTCCGGACTAGAGGCGCAAGAGACCCAGTACTTC. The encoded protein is CASSYSGLEAQETQYF.

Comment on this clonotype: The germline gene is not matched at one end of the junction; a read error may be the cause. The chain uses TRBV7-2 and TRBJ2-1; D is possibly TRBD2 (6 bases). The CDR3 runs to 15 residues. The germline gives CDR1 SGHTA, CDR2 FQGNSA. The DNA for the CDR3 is TGCGCCAGCAGCCAAGCGCGTGAGGGAGGCAATGAGCAGTTCTTC. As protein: CASSQAREGGNEQFF.

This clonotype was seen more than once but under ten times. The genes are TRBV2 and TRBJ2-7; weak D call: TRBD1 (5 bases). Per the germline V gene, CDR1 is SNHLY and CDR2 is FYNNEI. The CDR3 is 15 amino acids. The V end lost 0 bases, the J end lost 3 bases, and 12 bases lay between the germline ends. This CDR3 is CASSEAAGIIYEQYF. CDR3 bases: TGTGCCAGCAGTGAAGCAGCAGGGATCATCTACGAGCAGTACTTC. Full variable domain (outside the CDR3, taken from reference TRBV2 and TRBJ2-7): EPEVTQTPSHQVTQMGQEVILRCVPISNHLYFYWYRQILGQKVEFLVSFYNNEISEKSEIFDDQFSVERPDGSNFTLKIRSTKLEDSAMYFCASSEAAGIIYEQYFGPGTRLTVT.

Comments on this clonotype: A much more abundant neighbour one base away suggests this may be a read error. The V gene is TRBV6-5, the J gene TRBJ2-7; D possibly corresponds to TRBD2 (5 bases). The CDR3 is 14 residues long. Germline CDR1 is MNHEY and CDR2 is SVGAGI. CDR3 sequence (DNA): TGTGCCGGCAGTTACTCGAGAGGGTTATACGAGCAGTACTTC. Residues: CAGSYSRGLYEQYF.

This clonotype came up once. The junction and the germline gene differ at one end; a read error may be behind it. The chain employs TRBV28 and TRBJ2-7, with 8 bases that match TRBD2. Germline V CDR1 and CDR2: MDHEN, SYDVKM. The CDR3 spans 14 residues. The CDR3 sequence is CARSLPGRDYEQYF. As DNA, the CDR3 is TGTGCCAGAAGTTTACCCGGGAGGGATTACGAGCAGTACTTC.

CDR3 sequence (DNA): TGTGCCAGCAGCTTAATGGAGCGTCCTGTTCCCCAGCATTTT. It is translated as CASSLMERPVPQHF. The J gene is TRBJ1-5, the V gene TRBV2; D call uncertain. Between the trimmed V and J ends, which lost 6 bases and 10 bases, there was a span of 19 bases. This CDR3 comprises 14 residues. CDR1 is SNHLY and CDR2 is FYNNEI in the germline V gene.